Reported below is one TCR beta chain. This clone was observed once. It has no known antigen specificity. No much larger clone is present one base from it, and per-base qualities are unavailable. This entry is derived from a study of blood T cell repertoires in COVID-19 (TCRdb year 2020). Background for the entire study: Samples from collaborators originated in the United States, Italy and Spain and spanned both the acute and convalescent phases of COVID-19. The prospective study material was composed of cDNA or gDNA derived from T cells, B-cell-depleted T cells, or PBMCs. The dataset comprised deeply sampled blood TCRbeta repertoires from subjects exposed to, actively infected with, or recovered from COVID-19. The repertoires were released in a freely available public database meant as a resource for research on the immune response to SARS-CoV-2. The samples were drawn from the first 160 participants of the ongoing ImmuneRACE study and from roughly 1,300 subjects provided by 6 global collaborators. Nearly every sample came with metadata listing a de-identified subject ID, COVID-19 status, age in years and sex. HLA class I and class II types, where available, came from metadata supplied by the sample provider rather than from assay-based typing. The study at large found these results: Clinical and demographic metadata were provided uncurated, with the amount varying by source and participant.

TCRbeta CDR3 regions were amplified from genomic DNA using the immunoSEQ Assay, a bias-controlled multiplex PCR. Concerning the study's data processing: Nucleated cell counts per sample were estimated from amplification of reference gene primers within the assay. To quantify the absolute abundance of each unique TCRbeta CDR3 rearrangement, sequence reads were collapsed and filtered. For each sample, productive Simpson clonality was calculated as the square root of Simpson's diversity index over productive rearrangements. TCRdb took over this immuneACCESS table, retaining in-frame rearrangements with V and J assigned. Such tables are incomplete; in checked studies, under half of the missing clones stem from an unresolved V gene, and the remainder is unexplained. For V, J and clone size, that table is used; D and trimming come from the DNA. A total of about 200,000 clones appear in this sample, 89% of them only once. The ten biggest clones cover around 8.4% of the sample.

In the prospective study, participants were roughly 18 to 90 years old, resided in fewer than 25 geographic areas of the United States, and were enrolled through a virtual design. In the prospective study, cohorts were assigned on the basis of participant-reported clinical history obtained from a screening survey and a study questionnaire. Recovered participants in ImmuneRACE Cohort 3 were defined as having two consecutive negative NP/OP PCR tests, clearance from a healthcare professional, or resolution of symptoms. In the prospective study, mobile phlebotomists collected whole blood, serum and a nasopharyngeal or oropharyngeal swab from each participant. Participants in the prospective study had the option to provide additional blood draws and questionnaires over a roughly 2-month period. Prospective study blood samples were shipped either frozen or at room temperature before DNA extraction. The CDR3 covers 12 residues, taking in both the cysteine and the phenylalanine. The DNA shown is the 36-base CDR3, in frame from base 1. Trimming removed 6 bases from V and 14 bases from J; the gene matches leave 10 bases unexplained. Based on the germline V gene, the CDR1 and CDR2 sequences are SNHLY and FYNNEI.

The chain employs TRBV2 and TRBJ2-1; TRBD2 agrees with 7 junctional bases. The sequence derives from a woman under 30 who had recovered from COVID-19. Sequencing was done on a sample of PBMCs or T cells enriched from blood (not recorded which). The CDR3 region reads CASRETLRGEFF. The nucleotide sequence reads TGTGCCAGCAGGGAAACGCTCCGGGGGGAGTTCTTC.